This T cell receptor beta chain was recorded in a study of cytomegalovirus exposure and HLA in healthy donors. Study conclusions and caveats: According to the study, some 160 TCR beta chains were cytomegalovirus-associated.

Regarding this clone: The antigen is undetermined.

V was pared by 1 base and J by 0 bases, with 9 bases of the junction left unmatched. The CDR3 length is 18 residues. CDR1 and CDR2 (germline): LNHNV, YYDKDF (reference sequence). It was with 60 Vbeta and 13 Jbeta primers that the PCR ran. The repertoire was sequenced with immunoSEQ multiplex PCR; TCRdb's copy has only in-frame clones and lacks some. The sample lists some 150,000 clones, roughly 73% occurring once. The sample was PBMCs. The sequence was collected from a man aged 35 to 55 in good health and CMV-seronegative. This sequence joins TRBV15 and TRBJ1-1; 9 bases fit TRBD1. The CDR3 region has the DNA TGTGCCACCAGCAGAGGTCGGACAGGGGTCTCCATGAACACTGAAGCTTTCTTT. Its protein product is CATSRGRTGVSMNTEAFF.